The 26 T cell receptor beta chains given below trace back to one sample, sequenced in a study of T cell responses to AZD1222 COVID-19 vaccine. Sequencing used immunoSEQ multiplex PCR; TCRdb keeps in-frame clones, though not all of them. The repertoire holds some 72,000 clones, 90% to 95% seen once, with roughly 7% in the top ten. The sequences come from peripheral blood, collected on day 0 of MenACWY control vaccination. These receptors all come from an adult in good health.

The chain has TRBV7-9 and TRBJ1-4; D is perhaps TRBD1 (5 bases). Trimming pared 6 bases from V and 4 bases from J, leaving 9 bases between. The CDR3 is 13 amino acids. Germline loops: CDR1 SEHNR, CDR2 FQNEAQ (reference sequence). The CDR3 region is CASRGGNNEKLFF. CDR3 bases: TGTGCCAGCAGGGGGGGTAATAATGAAAAACTGTTTTTT.

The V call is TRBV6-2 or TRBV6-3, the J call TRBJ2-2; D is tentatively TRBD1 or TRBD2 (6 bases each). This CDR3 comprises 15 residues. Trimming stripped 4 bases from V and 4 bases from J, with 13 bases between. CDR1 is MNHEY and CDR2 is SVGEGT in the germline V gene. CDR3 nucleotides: TGTGCCAGCAGTTCCCAAGGAGGGGGCACCGGGGAGCTGTTTTTT. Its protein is CASSSQGGGTGELFF.

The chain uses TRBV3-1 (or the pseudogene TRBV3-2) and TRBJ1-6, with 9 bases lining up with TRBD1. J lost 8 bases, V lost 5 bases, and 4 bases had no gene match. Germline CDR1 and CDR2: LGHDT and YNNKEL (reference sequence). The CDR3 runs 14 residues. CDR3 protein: CASSKGQGDSPLHF. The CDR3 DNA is TGTGCCAGCAGCAAGGGACAGGGTGATTCACCCCTCCACTTT.

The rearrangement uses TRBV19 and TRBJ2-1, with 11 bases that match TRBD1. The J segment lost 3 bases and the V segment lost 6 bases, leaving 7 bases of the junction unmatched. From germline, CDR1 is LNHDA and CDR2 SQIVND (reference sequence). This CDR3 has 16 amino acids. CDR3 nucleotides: TGTGCCAGTAGGGACGGACAGGGGGCCAACTACAATGAGCAGTTCTTC. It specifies CASRDGQGANYNEQFF.

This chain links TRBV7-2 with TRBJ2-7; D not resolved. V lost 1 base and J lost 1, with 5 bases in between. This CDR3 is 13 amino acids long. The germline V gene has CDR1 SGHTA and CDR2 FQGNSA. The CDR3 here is CASSLVRSYEQYF. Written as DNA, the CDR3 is TGTGCCAGCAGCTTAGTGCGGTCCTACGAGCAGTACTTC.

This CDR3 reads CASSSTRGGLVNEQFF. The CDR3 nucleotides read TGTGCCAGCAGCTCAACCCGAGGGGGGTTGGTGAATGAGCAGTTCTTC. The rearrangement links TRBV7-8 to TRBJ2-1; possibly TRBD1 or TRBD2 for D (6 bases each). Trimming cost V 4 bases and J 7 bases, with 20 bases left between them. The CDR3 spans 16 residues. Germline V gene lookup returns CDR1 SGHVS and CDR2 FQNEAQ. Full variable domain (missing parts from reference TRBV7-8 and TRBJ2-1): GAGVSQSPRYKVAKRGQDVALRCDPISGHVSLFWYQQALGQGPEFLTYFQNEAQLDKSGLPSDRFFAERPEGSVSTLKIQRTQQEDSAVYLCASSSTRGGLVNEQFFGPGTRLTVL.

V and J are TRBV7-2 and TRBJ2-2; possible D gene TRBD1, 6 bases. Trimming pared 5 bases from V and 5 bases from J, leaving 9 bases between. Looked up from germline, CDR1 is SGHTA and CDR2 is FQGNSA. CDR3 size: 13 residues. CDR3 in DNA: TGTGCCAGCAGCAATGGACAGACCGGGGAGCTGTTTTTT. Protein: CASSNGQTGELFF.

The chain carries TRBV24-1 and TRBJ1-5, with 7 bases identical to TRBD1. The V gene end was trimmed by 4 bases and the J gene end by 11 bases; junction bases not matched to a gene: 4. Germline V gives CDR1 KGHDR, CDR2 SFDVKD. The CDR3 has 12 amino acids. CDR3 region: CATSDPRGAQHF. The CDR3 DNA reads TGTGCCACCAGTGACCCCAGGGGGGCCCAGCATTTT.

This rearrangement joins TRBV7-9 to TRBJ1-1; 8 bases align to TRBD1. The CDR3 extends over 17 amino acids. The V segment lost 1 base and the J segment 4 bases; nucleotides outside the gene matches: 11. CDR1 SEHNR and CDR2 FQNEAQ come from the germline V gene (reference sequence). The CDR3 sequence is CASSLVQGVGLSTEAFF. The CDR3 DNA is TGTGCCAGCAGCTTAGTACAGGGGGTAGGTCTAAGCACTGAAGCTTTCTTT.

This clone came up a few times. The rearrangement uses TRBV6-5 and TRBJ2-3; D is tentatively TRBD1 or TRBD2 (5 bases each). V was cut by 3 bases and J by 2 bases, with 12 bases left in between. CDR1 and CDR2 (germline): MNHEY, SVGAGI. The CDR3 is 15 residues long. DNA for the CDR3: TGTGCCAGCAGTTATTGGGACCCGGACACAGATACGCAGTATTTT. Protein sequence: CASSYWDPDTDTQYF.

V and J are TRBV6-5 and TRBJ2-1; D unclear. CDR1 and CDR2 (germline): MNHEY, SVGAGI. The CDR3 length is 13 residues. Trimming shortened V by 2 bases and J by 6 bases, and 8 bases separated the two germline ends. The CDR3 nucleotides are TGTGCCAGCAGTTACCGGTATTCCAATGAGCAGTTCTTC. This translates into CASSYRYSNEQFF.

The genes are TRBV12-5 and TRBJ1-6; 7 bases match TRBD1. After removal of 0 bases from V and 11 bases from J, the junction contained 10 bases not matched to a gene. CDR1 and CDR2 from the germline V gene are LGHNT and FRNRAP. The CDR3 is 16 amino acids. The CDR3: CASGLVQGRAETPLHF. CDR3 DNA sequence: TGTGCTAGTGGTTTGGTACAGGGGCGGGCTGAGACACCCCTCCACTTT.

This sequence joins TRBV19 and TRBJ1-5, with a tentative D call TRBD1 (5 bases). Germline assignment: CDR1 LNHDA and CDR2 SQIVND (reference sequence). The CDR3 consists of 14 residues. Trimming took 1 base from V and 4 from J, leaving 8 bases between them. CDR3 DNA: TGTGCCAGTAGTATAGGTGACAGAAATCAGCCCCAGCATTTT. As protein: CASSIGDRNQPQHF.

CDR3 sequence reads: CASSPGQAETQYF. CDR3 coding DNA: TGTGCCAGCAGCCCTGGACAGGCAGAGACCCAGTACTTC. This chain connects TRBV7-2 to TRBJ2-5, with 7 positions matching TRBD1. Trimming cost V 5 bases and J 4 bases; bases outside gene matches: 4. Germline values: CDR1 SGHTA, CDR2 FQGNSA. The CDR3 loop spans 13 amino acids.

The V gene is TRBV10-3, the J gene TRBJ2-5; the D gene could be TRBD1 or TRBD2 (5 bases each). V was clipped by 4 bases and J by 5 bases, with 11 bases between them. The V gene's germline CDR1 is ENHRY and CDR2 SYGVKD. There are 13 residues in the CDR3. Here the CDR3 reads CAISGAGSETQYF. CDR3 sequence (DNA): TGTGCCATCAGTGGGGCAGGGAGCGAGACCCAGTACTTC.

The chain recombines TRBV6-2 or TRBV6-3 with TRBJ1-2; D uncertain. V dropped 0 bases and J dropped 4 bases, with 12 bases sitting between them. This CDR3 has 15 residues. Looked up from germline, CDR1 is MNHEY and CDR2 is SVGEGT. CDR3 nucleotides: TGTGCCAGCAGTTACTCGAATTCTCGCTTCTATGGCTACACCTTC. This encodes CASSYSNSRFYGYTF.

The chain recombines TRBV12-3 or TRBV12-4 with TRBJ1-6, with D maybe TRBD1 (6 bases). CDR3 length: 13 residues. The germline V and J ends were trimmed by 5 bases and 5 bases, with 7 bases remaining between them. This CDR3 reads CASSRDNNSPLHF. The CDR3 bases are TGTGCCAGCAGTCGGGACAATAATTCACCCCTCCACTTT.

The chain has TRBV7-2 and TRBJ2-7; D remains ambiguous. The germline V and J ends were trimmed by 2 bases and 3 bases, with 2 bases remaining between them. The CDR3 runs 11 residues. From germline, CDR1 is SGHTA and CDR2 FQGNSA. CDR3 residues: CASSLFYEQYF. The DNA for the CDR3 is TGTGCCAGCAGCTTATTCTACGAGCAGTACTTC.

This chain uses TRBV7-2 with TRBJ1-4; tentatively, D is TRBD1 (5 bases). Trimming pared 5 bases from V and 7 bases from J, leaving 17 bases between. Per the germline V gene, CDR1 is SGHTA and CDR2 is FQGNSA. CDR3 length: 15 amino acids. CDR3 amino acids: CASSPSVVGGEKLFF. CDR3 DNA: TGTGCCAGCAGCCCTTCAGTGGTGGGGGGTGAAAAACTGTTTTTT.

This CDR3 reads CASSRAGTGQETQYF. The CDR3 region has the DNA TGTGCCAGCAGTCGGGCCGGGACAGGGCAAGAGACCCAGTACTTC. The chain combines TRBV3-1 (or the pseudogene TRBV3-2) with TRBJ2-5; TRBD1 agrees at 9 bases. The CDR3 spans 15 residues. V shed 6 bases and J 2 bases; nucleotides not matched to a gene: 7. Germline V gives CDR1 LGHDT, CDR2 YNNKEL (reference sequence).

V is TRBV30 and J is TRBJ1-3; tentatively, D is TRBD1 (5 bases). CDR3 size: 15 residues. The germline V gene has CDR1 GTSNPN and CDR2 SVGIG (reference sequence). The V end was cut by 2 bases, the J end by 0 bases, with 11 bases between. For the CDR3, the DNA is TGTGCCTGGAGTCGGGACTCCGGCTCTGGAAACACCATATATTTT. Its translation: CAWSRDSGSGNTIYF.

This chain's CDR3 is CASSLGQGARSYNSPLHF. The CDR3 coding sequence is TGTGCCAGCAGCTTGGGTCAGGGGGCGCGTTCCTATAATTCACCCCTCCACTTT. The gene calls are TRBV5-6 and TRBJ1-6, with TRBD1 identical over 8 bases. Unmatched junction bases numbered 6, after V lost 0 bases and J lost 1 base. The V gene's germline CDR1 is SGHDT and CDR2 YYEEEE. The CDR3 extends over 18 amino acids.

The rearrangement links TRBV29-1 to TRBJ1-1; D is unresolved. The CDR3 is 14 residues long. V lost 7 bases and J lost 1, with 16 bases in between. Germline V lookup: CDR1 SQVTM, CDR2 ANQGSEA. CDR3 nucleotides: TGCAGCGCTATGGGTGGACGGAAGAACACTGAAGCTTTCTTT. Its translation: CSAMGGRKNTEAFF.

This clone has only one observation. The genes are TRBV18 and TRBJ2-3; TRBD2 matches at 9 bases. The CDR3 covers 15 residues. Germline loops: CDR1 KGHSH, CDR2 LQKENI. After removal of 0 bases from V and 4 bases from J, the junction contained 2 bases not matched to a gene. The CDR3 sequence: CASSPPSGSPDTQYF. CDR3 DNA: TGTGCCAGCTCACCACCTAGCGGGAGTCCAGATACGCAGTATTTT. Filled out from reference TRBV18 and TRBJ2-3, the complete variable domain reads NAGVMQNPRHLVRRRGQEARLRCSPMKGHSHVYWYRQLPEEGLKFMVYLQKENIIDESGMPKERFSAEFPKEGPSILRIQQVVRGDSAAYFCASSPPSGSPDTQYFGPGTRLTVL.

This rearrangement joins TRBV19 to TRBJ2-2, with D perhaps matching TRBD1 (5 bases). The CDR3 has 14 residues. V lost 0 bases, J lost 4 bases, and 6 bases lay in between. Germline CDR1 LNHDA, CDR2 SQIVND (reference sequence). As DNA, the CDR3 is TGTGCCAGTAGTATAGACAGGGCCACCGGGGAGCTGTTTTTT. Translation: CASSIDRATGELFF.

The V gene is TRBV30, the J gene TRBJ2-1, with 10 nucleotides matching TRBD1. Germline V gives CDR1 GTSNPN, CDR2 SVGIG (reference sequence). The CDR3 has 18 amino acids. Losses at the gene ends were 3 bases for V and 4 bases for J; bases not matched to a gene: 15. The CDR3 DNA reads TGTGCCTGGAGAAATGGGTGGTCCGGGACAGGGGTATACAATGAGCAGTTCTTC. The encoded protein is CAWRNGWSGTGVYNEQFF.